These 29 T cell receptor beta chains came from one sample sequenced in a study of tumor-infiltrating lymphocytes in primary liver carcinoma. It was from 20-30 mg of unsorted bulk tissue that RNA and DNA were co-extracted. Starting material of 500 ng total RNA yielded TCR beta cDNA via a constant-region primer. Library construction for TCR beta comprised three nested multiplex PCR rounds performed with slightly modified ARM-PCR. The first two PCR rounds, roughly 10 cycles each, used TRBV1-TRBV30 forward primers and a C-beta reverse primer. One entry per CDR3 protein, called by TCRdb with MiXCR from the multiplex PCR reads. The sample lists 65,000 to 90,000 distinct CDR3 sequences, roughly 72% occurring once. The sample taken for sequencing was liver tumor tissue from sampling region 1. Subset meaning: tumor region T1, superior pole. These receptors were obtained from a man in his forties with primary liver carcinoma and hepatitis B virus infection.

As for this clonotype: The junction and the germline gene differ at one end; a read error may be behind it. The chain joins TRBV10-1 to TRBJ2-6; possibly TRBD1 for D (5 bases). Germline-derived CDR1 and CDR2 are WNHNN and SYGVQD (reference sequence). The CDR3 extends over 16 amino acids. The CDR3 sequence is CASSEGSANGANVQTF. CDR3 coding DNA: TGCGCCAGCAGTGAGGGCAGCGCCAATGGGGCCAACGTCCAGACTTTC.

In this sample, this clonotype turned up a few times. A single base separates this from a much larger clone, so it may be a read error. The genes are TRBV6-5 and TRBJ2-7; D is tentatively TRBD1 or TRBD2 (5 bases each). In germline, CDR1 is MNHEY, CDR2 SVGAGI. This CDR3 has 13 amino acids. The DNA of the CDR3 is TGTGCCAGCAGTCCCCAGGGCTGGGACGGGCAGTGCTTC. Translation gives CASSPQGWDGQCF.

The CDR3 region has the DNA TGTGCCGGCATCCCGGAGGTGGTTAGCGGGAGAGGTACGCAGTATTTT. Encoded protein: CAGIPEVVSGRGTQYF. The rearrangement uses TRBV21-1 and TRBJ2-3; the table's D call TRBD2 went unverified against the DNA. TRBV21-1 is a pseudogene. This CDR3 has 16 residues.

Of note for this clonotype: A read error may be the cause here, since a much bigger clone is one base away. The V and J genes are TRBV28 and TRBJ2-4; weak D call: TRBD2 (6 bases). CDR1 and CDR2 from the germline V gene are MDHEN and SYDVKM. This CDR3 comprises 17 residues. The CDR3 loop is CAGSKGDSGIAKNIQYF. CDR3 nucleotides: TGTGCCGGCAGCAAGGGAGATAGCGGAATAGCCAAAAACATTCAGTACTTC.

This clonotype was seen ten or more times. This chain links TRBV28 with TRBJ2-7, with 7 positions matching TRBD1. The CDR3 is made up of 16 amino acids. V shed 6 bases and J 0 bases; nucleotides not matched to a gene: 11. Germline CDR1 and CDR2: MDHEN and SYDVKM. In DNA, the CDR3 is TGTGCCAGCAGCTCCCTCCGACAGGGTTACTCCTACGAGCAGTACTTC. Translation: CASSSLRQGYSYEQYF.

Turning to this clonotype: It may be a read error: a sequence one base away is much more abundant. V and J are TRBV12-3 or TRBV12-4 and TRBJ2-5, with D tentatively TRBD1 or TRBD2 (5 bases each). V lost 4 bases and J 5 bases, leaving 8 bases between the germline ends. The CDR3 is made up of 12 amino acids. The CDR3 DNA is TGTGCCAGCAGTTGGGGCGGGGAGACCCAGTACTTC. Protein: CASSWGGETQYF.

This clonotype was counted only a few times. Being one base from a much bigger clone, this may be a read error. This rearrangement joins TRBV6-1 to TRBJ2-5; D is ambiguous. Per germline, CDR1 MNHNS and CDR2 SASEGT. The CDR3 is 14 residues long. The CDR3 DNA is TGTGCCAGCAGATCGCGCTTTATTCAAGAGACCGAGTACTTC. Translation: CASRSRFIQETEYF.

This clonotype was recorded only once. The chain has TRBV5-1 and TRBJ2-1; D possibly corresponds to TRBD2 (5 bases). From germline, CDR1 is SGHRS and CDR2 YFSETQ. V lost 1 base, J lost 8 bases, and 13 bases lay in between. The CDR3 runs 14 residues. The CDR3, as DNA: TGCGCCAGCAGCTTGTCGGCGGGCGAGGATGAGCAGTTCTTC. It yields the protein CASSLSAGEDEQFF. Drawing the rest from reference TRBV5-1 and TRBJ2-1, the complete variable domain is KAGVTQTPRYLIKTRGQQVTLSCSPISGHRSVSWYQQTPGQGLQFLFEYFSETQRNKGNFPGRFSGRQFSNSRSEMNVSTLELGDSALYLCASSLSAGEDEQFFGPGTRLTVL.

Notes on this clonotype: One end of the junction does not line up with germline, which may come from a read error. The chain links TRBV10-2 to TRBJ2-7, with D unresolved. The germline CDR1 and CDR2 sequences are WSHSY and SAAADI. The CDR3 runs 12 residues. In DNA, the CDR3 is TGCGCCAGCAGTCGAAGCGTCAGCGAACAGTACTTT. The encoded protein is CASSRSVSEQYF.

In its sample, this clonotype is medium-sized. The chain carries TRBV11-1 and TRBJ2-3; 9 bases align to TRBD1. CDR3 length equals 16 residues. Trimming at V came to 5 bases and at J to 4 bases, leaving 10 bases not matched to a gene. Germline-derived CDR1 and CDR2 are SGHAT and FQDESV (reference sequence). CDR3 nucleotide sequence: TGTGCCAGCAGCACCGCACAGGGGGCCCAAGCAGATACGCAGTATTTT. This translates into CASSTAQGAQADTQYF.

Details on this clonotype: At one boundary the junction diverges from the germline segment, which might be a read error. V is TRBV11-2 and J is TRBJ2-6, with D perhaps TRBD1 or TRBD2 (6 bases each). The CDR3 spans 16 residues. Per germline, CDR1 SGHAT and CDR2 FQNNGV. DNA of the CDR3: TGTGGCAGCAGCTTATCGCGGGAAATAGGGGGCAACGTCCTGACTTTC. Translated: CGSSLSREIGGNVLTF.

There are many counts of this clonotype. This sequence joins TRBV12-3 or TRBV12-4 and TRBJ1-2; maybe TRBD1 (5 bases). V lost 5 bases and J 5 bases, leaving 9 bases between the germline ends. The CDR3 totals 12 residues. CDR3 in DNA: TGTGCCAGCAGTCAATCAGGGTATGGCTACACCTTC. It encodes CASSQSGYGYTF.

This clonotype was found many times. V is TRBV7-9 and J is TRBJ2-3, with 7 nucleotides matching TRBD1. The germline V gene encodes CDR1 SEHNR and CDR2 FQNEAQ (reference sequence). V trimming: 5 bases; J trimming: 4 bases; junction bases outside the gene matches: 18. The CDR3 is 18 amino acids. The CDR3 reads CASSTGDQTVLPPDTQYF. The CDR3 DNA sequence: TGTGCCAGCAGCACAGGGGACCAGACAGTCCTCCCACCAGATACGCAGTATTTT.

As to this clonotype: Sequence at one end of the junction differs from germline and may be a read error. The chain carries TRBV11-2 and TRBJ2-5; D perhaps matches TRBD2 (5 bases). Germline CDR1 and CDR2: SGHAT and FQNNGV. The CDR3 is made up of 14 amino acids. CDR3 nucleotide sequence: TGTGCCAGCAGCTCGACGGGGTTATTATTGCCCCAGTATTTC. This translates into CASSSTGLLLPQYF.

As concerns this clonotype: A much larger clone sits a single nucleotide away, making a read error possible. The chain joins TRBV25-1 to TRBJ2-5; TRBD2 matches at 10 bases. The V gene's germline CDR1 is MGHDK and CDR2 SYGVNS. The ends lost 2 bases at V and 5 bases at J; junction bases unmatched: 5. The CDR3 loop spans 15 amino acids. This CDR3 reads CASSERLAGEETQYF. The CDR3 bases are TGTGCCAGCAGTGAAAGGCTAGCGGGAGAGGAGACCCAGTACTTC.

By its share, this clonotype is medium-sized. This chain connects TRBV11-2 to TRBJ1-1; D uncertain. V gave up 1 base and J gave up 1 base, with 4 bases separating them. The length of the CDR3 is 13 residues. Looked up from germline, CDR1 is SGHAT and CDR2 is FQNNGV. This CDR3 reads CASSLGGNTEAFF. CDR3 nucleotides: TGTGCCAGCAGCTTAGGAGGGAACACTGAAGCTTTCTTT.

As for this clonotype: No conserved phenylalanine or tryptophan ends this CDR3, so it is likely a read error. The chain is built from TRBV6-6 and TRBJ2-1; D might be TRBD2 (6 bases). The CDR3 totals 14 residues. Germline CDR1 reads MNHNY; CDR2 reads SVGAGI (reference sequence). The CDR3 sequence: CVSRSSAEGWEQFY. CDR3 nucleotides: TGTGTCAGCAGATCCTCCGCGGAGGGATGGGAGCAGTTCTAC.

This clonotype was counted at least ten times. The chain recombines TRBV14 with TRBJ2-1, with TRBD2 identical over 7 bases. The ends lost 1 base at V and 2 bases at J; junction bases unmatched: 2. Germline V gene sequence: CDR1 SGHDN, CDR2 FVKESK. The CDR3 sequence is 15 residues long. The CDR3 reads CASSQVSGAYNEQFF. The CDR3 DNA follows: TGTGCCAGCAGCCAAGTCAGCGGGGCCTACAATGAGCAGTTCTTC.

Points on this clonotype: One junction end does not reproduce the germline sequence, and a read error may be involved. This chain uses TRBV28 with TRBJ1-2; D not resolved. CDR1 is MDHEN and CDR2 is SYDVKM in the germline V gene. The CDR3 extends over 12 amino acids. CDR3 in DNA: TGTACCAGCAGCAGCGCTAACTATGGCTACACCTTC. Protein sequence: CTSSSANYGYTF.

This clonotype was seen only a few times. In this CDR3 the conserved last residue, phenylalanine or tryptophan, is missing, so a read error is likely. The rearrangement joins TRBV5-5 to TRBJ2-5; TRBD2 matches at 9 bases. This CDR3 region has 15 residues. Germline V gene data show CDR1 as SGHKS and CDR2 as YYEKEE (reference sequence). The CDR3 sequence: CVSSLLGLAEETQYL. In DNA form, the CDR3 reads TGTGTCAGCAGCTTGTTGGGACTAGCAGAAGAGACCCAGTACCTC.

Note on this clonotype: Germline is not matched at one junction end, which may reflect a read error. The V gene is TRBV29-1, the J gene TRBJ2-1; 8 nucleotides match TRBD2. The CDR3 length is 13 residues. From germline, CDR1 is SQVTM and CDR2 ANQGSEA. The CDR3 reads CGVVSGNYNEQFF. Written as DNA, the CDR3 is TGCGGCGTTGTTAGCGGGAACTACAATGAGCAGTTCTTC.

In this sample, this clonotype turned up a few times. A clone one base away is much larger, so this may be a read error. CDR3 sequence reads: CASSTTSTGTQYF. The CDR3 region has the DNA TGTGCCAGCAGTACAACTAGCACAGGTACGCAGTATTTT. The rearrangement uses TRBV28 and TRBJ2-3; the D gene is possibly TRBD2 (6 bases). The CDR3 is 13 residues long. Germline CDR1 reads MDHEN; CDR2 reads SYDVKM.

As concerns this clonotype: As the CDR3 is not closed by the conserved phenylalanine or tryptophan, this likely results from a read error. The chain combines TRBV6-5 with TRBJ2-1, with 8 bases aligning to TRBD1. This CDR3 has 17 amino acids. Germline CDR1 MNHEY, CDR2 SVGAGI. The CDR3 is CANRSRQGALQLNEQFS. The CDR3 DNA follows: TGTGCAAACAGGTCCAGGCAGGGGGCCCTACAGTTAAATGAGCAGTTCTCC.

Regarding this clonotype: No conserved phenylalanine or tryptophan ends this CDR3, so it is likely a read error. The chain carries TRBV4-1 and TRBJ2-1, with 9 bases matching TRBD2. This CDR3 comprises 14 residues. CDR1 and CDR2 (germline): MGHRA, YSYEKL. DNA for the CDR3: TGCGCCAGCAGACAGGCGGGAGGGTACAGTGAGCAGTTCTCC. It specifies CASRQAGGYSEQFS.

Of note for this clonotype: At one boundary the junction diverges from the germline segment, which might be a read error. The V and J genes are TRBV10-2 and TRBJ2-6; D is undetermined. Germline V CDR1 and CDR2: WSHSY, SAAADI. This CDR3 spans 14 amino acids. CDR3 region: CASSAVSGANVLTF. CDR3 bases: TGCGCCAGCAGTGCGGTCTCTGGTGCCAACGTCCTGACTTTC.

This clonotype was seen ten or more times. The CDR3 region is CATSDPGTDGETQYF. As DNA, the CDR3 is TGTGCCACCAGTGACCCTGGGACAGACGGAGAGACCCAGTACTTC. The J gene is TRBJ2-5, the V gene TRBV24-1, with TRBD1 matching over 7 bases. The CDR3 runs to 15 residues. J was trimmed by 4 bases and V by 4 bases; bases with no gene match: 8. Germline CDR1 KGHDR, CDR2 SFDVKD.

This clonotype has a handful of counts. The chain combines TRBV29-1 with TRBJ1-2; D gene unclear. The germline V and J ends were trimmed by 4 bases and 6 bases, with 15 bases remaining between them. Germline V gene data show CDR1 as SQVTM and CDR2 as ANQGSEA. The CDR3 loop spans 13 amino acids. The CDR3 coding sequence is TGCAGCGTTGTCCGGGATGAACCCCATGGCTACACCTTC. Its protein product is CSVVRDEPHGYTF.

A remark on this clonotype: One end of the junction fails to match germline, which may point to a read error. The chain carries TRBV29-1 and TRBJ2-6; possibly TRBD1 for D (5 bases). This CDR3 is built from 13 residues. CDR1 is SQVTM and CDR2 is ANQGSEA in the germline V gene. CDR3 in amino acids: CSVMVPGANVMTF. The CDR3 region has the DNA TGCAGCGTTATGGTCCCTGGGGCCAACGTCATGACTTTC.

For this clonotype: An end of the junction differs from the germline gene, which may be a read error. The chain carries TRBV29-1 and TRBJ1-4; D might be TRBD1 (5 bases). The germline gives CDR1 SQVTM, CDR2 ANQGSEA. This CDR3 spans 11 amino acids. The CDR3 nucleotides are TGTAGCGCTGAGGTGGGACAAAAACTGTTTTTT. As protein: CSAEVGQKLFF.